This T cell receptor beta chain derives from a study of T cells in localized non-small cell lung cancer. Clones were read by immunoSEQ multiplex PCR, and TCRdb kept only the in-frame ones, dropping some. Of about 26,000 clones listed, about 91% were seen once; the top ten hold 4% to 4.5%. This CDR3 region has 13 residues. The ends lost 2 bases at V and 6 bases at J; junction bases unmatched: 5. Germline values: CDR1 SGHNT, CDR2 YYREEE (reference sequence). Study outcomes and limitations: Without multi-region sequencing, intratumor heterogeneity could not be excluded. Greater T cell density in blood accompanied longer overall survival. Clonality peaked in uninvolved adjacent lung rather than tumor. Paired adjacent lung recovered a median approximately 62 of the top 100 tumor clones.

On this clone: No antigen is known for it.

This TCR derives from a female donor of 60 years or more with stage II squamous cell lung carcinoma. V usage is TRBV5-4 and J usage is TRBJ2-7; 7 bases are a match to TRBD2. The sequencing used peripheral blood, collected before any cancer treatment. CDR3 protein: CASSLASGGEQYF. The DNA of the CDR3 is TGTGCCAGCAGCTTAGCTAGCGGAGGCGAGCAGTACTTC.